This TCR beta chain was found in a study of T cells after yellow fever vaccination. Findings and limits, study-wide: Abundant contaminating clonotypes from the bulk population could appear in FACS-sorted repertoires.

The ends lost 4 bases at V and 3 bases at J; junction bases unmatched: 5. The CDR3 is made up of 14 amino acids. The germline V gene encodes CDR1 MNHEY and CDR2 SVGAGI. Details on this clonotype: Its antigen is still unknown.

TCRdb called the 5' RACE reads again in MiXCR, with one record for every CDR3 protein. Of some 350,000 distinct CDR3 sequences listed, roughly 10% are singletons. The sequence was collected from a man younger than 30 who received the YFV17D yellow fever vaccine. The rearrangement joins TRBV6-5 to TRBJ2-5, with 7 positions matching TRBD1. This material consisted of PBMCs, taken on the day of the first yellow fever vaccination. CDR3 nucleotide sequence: TGTGCCAGCAGTTCCCTACAGGGGAAAGAGACCCAGTACTTC. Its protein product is CASSSLQGKETQYF.